This T cell receptor (beta chain) was recovered during a study of immune characterization of retroperitoneal liposarcoma. In its sample, this clonotype was seen a few times. One end of the junction fails to match germline, which may point to a read error. This CDR3 is built from 11 residues. Germline CDR1 reads MNHNY; CDR2 reads SVGAGI (reference sequence). TCRdb independently ran MiXCR on the PCR reads; one entry per CDR3 protein. The table lists roughly 9,800 distinct CDR3 sequences, approximately 24% of them singletons. This receptor was obtained from a male donor with retroperitoneal liposarcoma. The gene calls are TRBV6-6 and TRBJ1-5, with D hard to call. The specimen was blood. CDR3 residues: CASGYNQPQHF. The CDR3, as DNA: TGTGCCAGCGGTTACAATCAGCCCCAGCATTTT.